The clone carrying this TCR beta chain was picked up a small number of times. The antigen is undetermined. After removal of 5 bases from V and 9 bases from J, the junction contained 7 bases not matched to a gene. The CDR3 has 14 residues. Per the germline V gene, CDR1 is SEHNR and CDR2 is FQNEAQ (reference sequence). This specimen comes from a study of identical twins. Overall study results and limits: The presence of invariant MAIT and iNKT cells could partly confound analyses of zero-insertion sequences.

Via MiXCR, TCRdb re-called the 5' RACE reads, giving one row per CDR3 protein. Of around 1.7 million distinct CDR3 sequences detected, roughly a third appear once; the ten largest clones hold 0.25% to 0.3%. The specimen was cord blood. The clonotype originates from a newborn girl in good health. This rearrangement joins TRBV7-9 to TRBJ2-1; 10 nucleotides match TRBD1. The CDR3 DNA follows: TGTGCCAGCAGCGGGGGACAGGGGAAGGGTGAGCAGTTCTTC. Residues: CASSGGQGKGEQFF.